Listed below are T cell receptor beta chains from one sample, sequenced in a study of persistence of HIV-infected CD4 T cells. This table comes from immunoSEQ multiplex PCR, and its TCRdb copy is limited to in-frame clones, with some not included. The profile shows approximately 40,000 clones, 75% to 80% of them singletons. Which antigens these TCRs recognize remains unknown. The sequenced sample was CD4+ T cells sorted from PBMCs after roughly 18-hour stimulation, obtained from a patient who received antiretroviral therapy. Receptors were obtained from an adult man with HIV who was CMV-seropositive. Both conserved end residues are part of each CDR3. The D gene is left open where the match is weak. Part of the rows lack a size; the others show once, few, many or a class for expanded clones.

D: TRBD1
V: TRBV19
size: -
J: TRBJ1-5
CDR3: CASGTRQGKTNQPQHF
DNA: TGTGCCAGCGGTACCAGACAGGGGAAAACCAATCAGCCCCAGCATTTT

D: -
V: TRBV12-3/TRBV12-4
size: -
J: TRBJ1-5
CDR3: CASSPPGAQPQHF
DNA: TGTGCCAGCAGCCCCCCAGGGGCTCAGCCCCAGCATTTT

D: -
V: TRBV6-6
size: -
J: TRBJ2-5
CDR3: CASRPGLRETQYF
DNA: TGTGCCAGCAGACCGGGCCTTAGAGAGACCCAGTACTTC

D: -
V: TRBV29-1
size: -
J: TRBJ1-1
CDR3: CSVESPERRGSLSTEAFF
DNA: TGCAGCGTTGAAAGCCCCGAACGCAGGGGCTCTCTAAGCACTGAAGCTTTCTTT

D: -
V: TRBV18
size: -
J: TRBJ1-2
CDR3: CASSPIGQDTSNYGYTF
DNA: TGTGCCAGCTCACCTATTGGCCAGGACACTAGTAACTATGGCTACACCTTC

D: -
V: TRBV18
size: -
J: TRBJ2-7
CDR3: CASSPRFRGGDEQYF
DNA: TGTGCCAGCTCACCAAGGTTCAGGGGAGGAGACGAGCAGTACTTC

D: -
V: TRBV2
size: few
J: TRBJ1-2
CDR3: CASSARGAGYTF
DNA: TGTGCCAGCAGTGCTAGGGGCGCGGGCTACACCTTC

D: TRBD2
V: TRBV9
size: -
J: TRBJ2-1
CDR3: CASSPRGTSGSNEQFF
DNA: TGTGCCAGCAGCCCCCGCGGGACTAGCGGGAGCAATGAGCAGTTCTTC

D: -
V: TRBV11-1
size: -
J: TRBJ2-1
CDR3: CASSRTTHRGNEQFF
DNA: TGTGCCAGCAGCCGGACCACCCACCGAGGCAATGAGCAGTTCTTC

D: -
V: TRBV19
size: -
J: TRBJ2-2
CDR3: CASSIRGQNTGELFF
DNA: TGTGCCAGTAGTATCAGGGGACAGAACACCGGGGAGCTGTTTTTT

D: -
V: TRBV7-9
size: few
J: TRBJ2-5
CDR3: CASSLTSFETQYF
DNA: TGTGCCAGCAGCTTAACCTCTTTCGAGACCCAGTACTTC

D: -
V: TRBV10-3
size: -
J: TRBJ2-3
CDR3: CAISGGARSDTQYF
DNA: TGTGCCATCAGTGGCGGGGCCCGGTCAGATACGCAGTATTTT

D: -
V: TRBV3-1/TRBV3-2
size: -
J: TRBJ1-3
CDR3: CASSQLTSGGTRSGNTIYF
DNA: TGTGCCAGCAGCCAACTCACGTCGGGGGGAACACGCTCTGGAAACACCATATATTTT

D: TRBD1
V: TRBV4-3
size: -
J: TRBJ1-5
CDR3: CASSLEQGKNQPQHF
DNA: TGCGCCAGCAGCCTGGAACAGGGGAAGAATCAGCCCCAGCATTTT

D: -
V: TRBV25-1
size: -
J: TRBJ2-1
CDR3: CASSRSSEGRNEQFF
DNA: TGTGCCAGCAGTAGGAGTTCGGAGGGCCGGAATGAGCAGTTCTTC

D: TRBD1
V: TRBV7-3
size: few
J: TRBJ2-2
CDR3: CASSHRGPDSGELFF
DNA: TGTGCCAGCAGCCACAGGGGCCCCGACTCCGGGGAGCTGTTTTTT

D: -
V: TRBV5-6
size: once
J: TRBJ2-6
CDR3: CASSPQGPGANVLTF
DNA: TGTGCCAGCAGCCCACAGGGACCTGGGGCCAACGTCCTGACTTTC

D: -
V: TRBV4-1
size: -
J: TRBJ1-2
CDR3: CASSQGANLYGYTF
DNA: TGCGCCAGCAGCCAAGGGGCGAACCTCTATGGCTACACCTTC

D: -
V: TRBV7-3
size: -
J: TRBJ2-2
CDR3: CASSLLSGTYTGELFF
DNA: TGTGCCAGCAGCTTACTCTCCGGGACATACACCGGGGAGCTGTTTTTT

D: -
V: TRBV19
size: -
J: TRBJ2-2
CDR3: CASRWGAANTGELFF
DNA: TGTGCCAGTAGATGGGGGGCAGCGAACACCGGGGAGCTGTTTTTT

D: -
V: TRBV28
size: once
J: TRBJ2-1
CDR3: CATRRSDGNNEQFF
DNA: TGTGCCACCCGCCGGTCGGACGGCAACAATGAGCAGTTCTTC

D: TRBD2
V: TRBV9
size: -
J: TRBJ2-1
CDR3: CASSVLTSGILGDEQFF
DNA: TGTGCCAGCAGCGTATTAACTAGCGGGATTCTAGGCGATGAGCAGTTCTTC

D: -
V: TRBV6-5
size: -
J: TRBJ1-5
CDR3: CASRGRGGNQPQHF
DNA: TGTGCCAGCAGGGGCAGAGGAGGCAATCAGCCCCAGCATTTT

D: TRBD2
V: TRBV27
size: -
J: TRBJ2-7
CDR3: CATRRTLAAGSYEQYF
DNA: TGTGCCACCCGCCGAACCCTAGCGGCAGGCTCCTACGAGCAGTACTTC

D: -
V: TRBV20-1
size: few
J: TRBJ2-1
CDR3: CSASYNEQFF
DNA: TGCAGTGCCTCCTACAATGAGCAGTTCTTC

D: TRBD2
V: TRBV5-6
size: -
J: TRBJ2-7
CDR3: CASSFLPYPGLAGPYEQYF
DNA: TGTGCCAGCAGCTTTCTCCCATACCCGGGACTAGCGGGACCGTACGAGCAGTACTTC

D: -
V: TRBV19
size: -
J: TRBJ1-2
CDR3: CASSMDRGYGYTF
DNA: TGTGCCAGTAGTATGGACAGAGGCTATGGCTACACCTTC

D: TRBD1
V: TRBV14
size: -
J: TRBJ2-1
CDR3: CASLDRGVSNEQFF
DNA: TGTGCCAGCTTAGACAGGGGGGTTAGCAATGAGCAGTTCTTC

D: -
V: TRBV7-3
size: -
J: TRBJ1-6
CDR3: CASSVGQGGSPLHF
DNA: TGTGCCAGCAGCGTCGGACAAGGGGGTTCACCCCTCCACTTT

D: -
V: TRBV29-1
size: -
J: TRBJ2-5
CDR3: CSVLQETQYF
DNA: TGCAGCGTTTTACAAGAGACCCAGTACTTC

D: -
V: TRBV11-2
size: -
J: TRBJ1-4
CDR3: CASSPLGEKLFF
DNA: TGTGCCAGCAGCCCCCTAGGAGAAAAACTGTTTTTT

D: TRBD1
V: TRBV6-5
size: -
J: TRBJ1-2
CDR3: CASSSVDRDSFYGYTF
DNA: TGTGCCAGCAGTTCCGTGGACAGGGACTCTTTCTATGGCTACACCTTC

D: TRBD1
V: TRBV2
size: -
J: TRBJ1-2
CDR3: CASTRQGQLYGYTF
DNA: TGTGCCAGCACTAGACAGGGACAGCTCTATGGCTACACCTTC

D: -
V: TRBV29-1
size: -
J: TRBJ1-6
CDR3: CSVQTQTGVNSPLHF
DNA: TGCAGCGTTCAAACACAGACGGGCGTTAATTCACCCCTCCACTTT

D: -
V: TRBV20-1
size: -
J: TRBJ1-2
CDR3: CSADLYYGYTF
DNA: TGCAGTGCCGACTTGTACTATGGCTACACCTTC

D: TRBD1
V: TRBV2
size: few
J: TRBJ1-2
CDR3: CASTDDRVSGGYTF
DNA: TGTGCCAGCACCGACGACAGGGTGTCGGGTGGCTACACCTTC

D: -
V: TRBV10-3
size: -
J: TRBJ2-7
CDR3: CAISGQDSPASYEQYF
DNA: TGTGCCATCAGTGGGCAGGACAGCCCGGCCTCCTACGAGCAGTACTTC

D: -
V: TRBV5-8
size: -
J: TRBJ2-3
CDR3: CASSLGLAITDTQYF
DNA: TGTGCCAGCAGCTTGGGGCTAGCGATAACAGATACGCAGTATTTT

D: -
V: TRBV7-2
size: -
J: TRBJ2-7
CDR3: CASSLAAGTYEQYF
DNA: TGTGCCAGCAGCTTAGCAGCAGGGACCTACGAGCAGTACTTC

D: -
V: TRBV19
size: -
J: TRBJ2-7
CDR3: CATTDYYEQYF
DNA: TGTGCCACAACGGACTATTACGAGCAGTACTTC

D: -
V: TRBV4-1
size: -
J: TRBJ1-4
CDR3: CASSQQGSANEKLFF
DNA: TGCGCCAGCAGCCAACAGGGGTCAGCTAATGAAAAACTGTTTTTT

D: -
V: TRBV20-1
size: -
J: TRBJ1-2
CDR3: CSASRSGGNYGYTF
DNA: TGCAGTGCTAGTCGCTCGGGGGGGAACTATGGCTACACCTTC

D: -
V: TRBV12-3/TRBV12-4
size: -
J: TRBJ1-2
CDR3: CASSVGWYYGYTF
DNA: TGTGCCAGCAGTGTGGGGTGGTACTATGGCTACACCTTC

D: -
V: TRBV29-1
size: -
J: TRBJ1-5
CDR3: CSVRDGNQPQHF
DNA: TGCAGCGTTCGGGACGGCAATCAGCCCCAGCATTTT

D: TRBD2
V: TRBV11-3
size: -
J: TRBJ2-1
CDR3: CASSLGLAAMDEQFF
DNA: TGTGCCAGCAGCCTCGGACTAGCGGCGATGGATGAGCAGTTCTTC

D: -
V: TRBV6-1
size: -
J: TRBJ2-7
CDR3: CASSEEVQSSYEQYF
DNA: TGTGCCAGCAGTGAAGAGGTTCAGTCCTCCTACGAGCAGTACTTC

D: TRBD1
V: TRBV7-9
size: few
J: TRBJ2-7
CDR3: CASSLQGAIGEQYF
DNA: TGTGCCAGCAGCCTACAGGGGGCTATCGGGGAGCAGTACTTC

D: -
V: TRBV18
size: -
J: TRBJ1-2
CDR3: CASSPEGVAMGYTF
DNA: TGTGCCAGCTCACCAGAGGGAGTAGCAATGGGCTACACCTTC

D: TRBD2
V: TRBV20-1
size: few
J: TRBJ2-7
CDR3: CSAGTRYEQYF
DNA: TGCAGTGCTGGGACTAGATACGAGCAGTACTTC

D: TRBD1
V: TRBV19
size: -
J: TRBJ1-1
CDR3: CASTFDRGKTEAFF
DNA: TGTGCCAGTACCTTTGACAGGGGGAAAACTGAAGCTTTCTTT

D: TRBD1
V: TRBV19
size: -
J: TRBJ1-3
CDR3: CASSTQGYVTGNTIYF
DNA: TGTGCCAGTAGTACACAGGGGTACGTGACTGGAAACACCATATATTTT

D: -
V: TRBV27
size: -
J: TRBJ1-3
CDR3: CASSPSNGNTIYF
DNA: TGTGCCAGCAGCCCCTCGAATGGGAACACCATATATTTT

D: -
V: TRBV19
size: few
J: TRBJ1-1
CDR3: CASRHWGANTEAFF
DNA: TGTGCCAGTAGGCACTGGGGGGCGAACACTGAAGCTTTCTTT

D: -
V: TRBV5-6
size: -
J: TRBJ1-1
CDR3: CASSFSSNEAFF
DNA: TGTGCCAGCAGCTTTTCTTCAAATGAAGCTTTCTTT

D: -
V: TRBV13
size: -
J: TRBJ2-7
CDR3: CASSLVDMGAYEQYF
DNA: TGTGCCAGCAGCTTAGTTGACATGGGGGCCTACGAGCAGTACTTC

D: -
V: TRBV6-5
size: -
J: TRBJ2-5
CDR3: CASSAHSGGETQYF
DNA: TGTGCCAGCAGCGCACACTCGGGCGGGGAGACCCAGTACTTC

D: TRBD1
V: TRBV30
size: few
J: TRBJ2-1
CDR3: CAYLRQGSYNEQFF
DNA: TGTGCCTACCTACGACAGGGGAGCTACAATGAGCAGTTCTTC